Detailed here is one T cell receptor (beta chain). The sample belongs to a study of Ad26.COV2.S vaccination and SARS-CoV-2 variants. Study-wide background: Intramuscular Ad26.COV2.S at 5x10^10 or 1x10^11 viral particles.

Sample treatment: roughly 20 received Ad26.COV2.S at low or high dose, single or two shots; roughly five received placebo; per-sample allocation not given. Samples analyzed were those drawn on day 63 after the first vaccine or placebo injection. The donor was a Boston adult aged 18-55 years. The study used a vaccine consisting of an Ad26 vector that expressed Wuhan-strain SARS-CoV-2 spike. Germline V gene data show CDR1 as LNHDA and CDR2 as SQIVND (reference sequence). The CDR3 covers 12 residues. Trimming stripped 7 bases from V and 5 bases from J, with 8 bases between. Sequenced by immunoSEQ multiplex PCR; TCRdb stores in-frame clones only, minus some. The profile shows hundreds of thousands of clones, around 89% of them singletons.

V and J are TRBV19 and TRBJ1-4; D gene unclear. This TCR derives from a person between 18 and 65 years old who received the Ad26.COV2.S COVID-19 vaccine or a placebo. The sample here was peripheral blood, taken in a trial of Ad26.COV2.S vaccine versus placebo. CDR3 amino acids: CASKSANEKLFF. The CDR3 nucleotides read TGTGCCAGTAAATCCGCCAATGAAAAACTGTTTTTT. The full variable domain, rest sourced from reference TRBV19 and TRBJ1-4, is DGGITQSPKYLFRKEGQNVTLSCEQNLNHDAMYWYRQDPGQGLRLIYYSQIVNDFQKGDIAEGYSVSREKKESFPLTVTSAQKNPTAFYLCASKSANEKLFFGSGTQLSVL.